Below are 3 T cell receptor beta chains sequenced from a single sample in a study of T cell repertoires in cytomegalovirus infection. A single record per CDR3 protein comes from TCRdb applying MiXCR to the reads. Among about 920,000 distinct CDR3 sequences, roughly a third were seen once, and the ten largest hold roughly 13%. Which antigens these TCRs recognize remains unknown. The specimen comprised cultured CD8+ T cells from PBMCs, sampled from culture after CMV antigen stimulation. The receptors come from a human donor in good health (CMV status not recorded). Some clones in this sample may be carry-over from other donors' samples.

The chain links TRBV7-2 to TRBJ1-2; weak D call: TRBD1 (5 bases). There are 14 residues in the CDR3. Germline CDR1 is SGHTA and CDR2 is FQGNSA. Deletions cut 1 base from V and 10 bases from J, with 16 bases between. CDR3 sequence (DNA): TGTGCCAGCAGCTTAGAATCGGGGGTTCAGGACTACACCTTC. Translating gives CASSLESGVQDYTF.

This clonotype was observed many times. This chain links TRBV7-6 with TRBJ1-1; tentative D call: TRBD1 (5 bases). Trimming removed 5 bases at V and 5 bases at J, with 15 bases between. The germline V gene has CDR1 SGHVS and CDR2 FNYEAQ. The CDR3 has 14 amino acids. CDR3 residues: CASSPGIVGTEAFF. As DNA, the CDR3 is TGTGCCAGCAGCCCAGGGATAGTCGGGACTGAAGCTTTCTTT.

This clonotype was seen a handful of times. The genes are TRBV7-9 and TRBJ1-4; the D gene is possibly TRBD1 (6 bases). CDR1 SEHNR and CDR2 FQNEAQ come from the germline V gene (reference sequence). This CDR3 is 16 amino acids long. The germline V and J ends were trimmed by 5 bases and 0 bases, with 13 bases remaining between them. CDR3 sequence reads: CASSPGQSATNEKLFF. The CDR3 DNA sequence: TGTGCCAGCAGCCCCGGACAGTCTGCAACTAATGAAAAACTGTTTTTT.